Following are 8 T cell receptor beta chains from one sample sequenced in a study of stem cell transplantation in POMP-related autoinflammatory disease. Using immunoSEQ multiplex PCR, the repertoire was profiled, and TCRdb retains in-frame clones only, with some absent. In the table there are around 2,500 clones, more than 85% of which are singletons. Sequenced material: CD4+ follicular helper T cells (Tfh) from PBMCs, taken after stem cell transplantation. The receptor source for this set is a human patient with POMP-related autoinflammation and immune dysregulation (PRAID). The graft donor may account for some of the T cells.

This clone has only a few counts. The rearrangement links TRBV18 to TRBJ2-5; 8 positions match TRBD1. The CDR3 runs 14 residues. The ends lost 3 bases at V and 5 bases at J; junction bases unmatched: 5. CDR1 is KGHSH and CDR2 is LQKENI in the germline V gene. In DNA, the CDR3 is TGTGCCAGCTCACCGTTGGACAGGGACGAGACCCAGTACTTC. Amino acids: CASSPLDRDETQYF. The whole variable domain, remainder taken from reference TRBV18 and TRBJ2-5, is NAGVMQNPRHLVRRRGQEARLRCSPMKGHSHVYWYRQLPEEGLKFMVYLQKENIIDESGMPKERFSAEFPKEGPSILRIQQVVRGDSAAYFCASSPLDRDETQYFGPGTRLLVL.

The genes are TRBV5-4 and TRBJ2-3; unclear D gene. The germline V and J ends were trimmed by 4 bases and 0 bases, with 3 bases remaining between them. This CDR3 is built from 12 residues. Germline CDR1 SGHNT, CDR2 YYREEE (reference sequence). CDR3 loop: CASSQSTDTQYF. The CDR3 bases are TGTGCCAGCAGCCAAAGCACAGATACGCAGTATTTT. The variable domain in full, completed from reference TRBV5-4 and TRBJ2-3, reads ETGVTQSPTHLIKTRGQQVTLRCSSQSGHNTVSWYQQALGQGPQFIFQYYREEENGRGNFPPRFSGLQFPNYSSELNVNALELDDSALYLCASSQSTDTQYFGPGTRLTVL.

This rearrangement joins TRBV6-5 to TRBJ2-4, with D possibly being TRBD1 (6 bases). The CDR3 length is 16 residues. V was clipped by 4 bases and J by 6 bases, with 19 bases between them. Germline-derived CDR1 and CDR2 are MNHEY and SVGAGI. CDR3: CASSSADSRTLNIQYF. The CDR3 DNA sequence: TGTGCCAGCAGTTCCGCGGACAGCCGGACCCTAAACATTCAGTACTTC.

J is TRBJ1-4 and V is TRBV6-5, with unresolved D. The CDR3 loop spans 15 amino acids. The germline gives CDR1 MNHEY, CDR2 SVGAGI. V lost 7 bases to trimming and J lost 10 bases, with 22 bases between them. Here the CDR3 reads CASIPGISDRGKLFF. The CDR3 region has the DNA TGTGCCAGCATCCCCGGGATCTCTGATCGTGGAAAACTGTTTTTT.

The V call is TRBV27, the J call TRBJ2-3; 7 bases are shared with TRBD2. The V gene's germline CDR1 is MNHEY and CDR2 SMNVEV (reference sequence). V trimming: 6 bases; J trimming: 5 bases; junction bases outside the gene matches: 8. There are 14 residues in the CDR3. CDR3 in DNA: TGTGCCAGCAGCCAGTCGGCGGGAGTAGATACGCAGTATTTT. It specifies CASSQSAGVDTQYF.

This clone was observed a handful of times. The chain recombines TRBV3-1 (or the pseudogene TRBV3-2) with TRBJ2-5, with 8 bases fitting TRBD1. Germline CDR1 LGHDT, CDR2 YNNKEL (reference sequence). Trimming took 1 base from V and 5 from J; bases not matched to a gene: 6. This CDR3 has 15 residues. The CDR3, as DNA: TGTGCCAGCAGCCAAGGGGGACAGGCCGGGGAGACCCAGTACTTC. Its translation: CASSQGGQAGETQYF.

The chain employs TRBV3-1 (or the pseudogene TRBV3-2) and TRBJ1-1, with 10 bases matching TRBD1. The CDR3 contains 15 residues. Germline V gene sequence: CDR1 LGHDT, CDR2 YNNKEL (reference sequence). After removal of 6 bases from V and 6 bases from J, the junction contained 10 bases not matched to a gene. CDR3: CASSQTDRGRAEAFF. The CDR3 DNA sequence: TGTGCCAGCAGTCAGACCGACAGGGGGCGCGCTGAAGCTTTCTTT.

The rearrangement uses TRBV19 and TRBJ2-5, with D perhaps matching TRBD2 (6 bases). The CDR3 extends over 13 amino acids. The V and J ends lost 5 bases and 5 bases respectively, with 12 bases between them. The germline V gene encodes CDR1 LNHDA and CDR2 SQIVND (reference sequence). CDR3 sequence: CASSPGLHETQYF. For the CDR3, the DNA is TGTGCCAGTAGTCCGGGACTTCACGAGACCCAGTACTTC.